This T cell receptor beta chain originates from a study of tumor-infiltrating lymphocytes in primary liver carcinoma. Germline loops: CDR1 SGHAT, CDR2 FQDESV (reference sequence). There are 14 residues in the CDR3. DNA and RNA were both co-extracted from approximately 20-30 mg of bulk tissue that had not been sorted. About this clonotype: A read error may account for a junction end that differs from germline.

Synthesis of TCR beta cDNA was carried out from 500 ng total RNA with a constant-region primer. ARM-PCR, slightly modified, supplied the TCR beta libraries through three nested multiplex PCR rounds. It was with TRBV1-TRBV30 forward primers and a C-beta reverse primer that the first two PCR rounds were run, at approximately 10 cycles each. TCRdb called the multiplex PCR reads again in MiXCR, with one record for every CDR3 protein. The table lists more than 30,000 distinct CDR3 sequences, about 82% of them singletons, with around a third in the top ten. The clonotype comes from a man aged 40-55 years with primary liver carcinoma and hepatitis B virus infection. Sequenced: liver tumor tissue from sampling region 5. Subset specified: tumor region T5, tumor centre. The chain combines TRBV11-1 with TRBJ2-5; a weak D match, TRBD2 (5 bases). The CDR3 is CTSSFNRDQETQYF. The CDR3 DNA sequence: TGTACCAGCAGCTTTAACCGGGATCAGGAGACCCAGTACTTC.